Listed below are T cell receptor beta chains from one sample, sequenced in a study of regulatory T cells in long-lasting Graves disease. TCRdb passed the multiplex PCR reads through MiXCR, listing each CDR3 protein once. Of a few hundred thousand distinct CDR3 sequences in the sample, 20% to 25% were seen once. Source: peripheral blood mononuclear cells (PBMCs), taken at new diagnosis, from a patient treated with antithyroid drugs. The origin of the receptors is a female donor with Graves disease. Both conserved end residues are part of each CDR3. The order of the fields is D gene, J gene, V gene, clone size, CDR3 DNA, CDR3 protein. A D gene is named only where the DNA matches it firmly. The size of a clone is reported for some rows only, either as once, few or many, or as a class for expanded clones.

>-|TRBJ2-5|TRBV20-1|many
TGCAGTGCTAGAGGGCCCAGGGGTGGGGAAGAGACCCAGTACTTC
CSARGPRGGEETQYF
>-|TRBJ1-5|TRBV13|many
TGTGCCAGCAGCTTAGGGACCGGACTTAGGAATCAGCCCCAGCATTTT
CASSLGTGLRNQPQHF
>TRBD2|TRBJ2-5|TRBV15|-
TGTGCCACCAGCAGAGATTCGCTAGCGGGGGGCCAAGAGGGGACCCAGTACTTC
CATSRDSLAGGQEGTQYF
>-|TRBJ1-1|TRBV5-8|-
TGCGCCAGCAAGATCGACACCAACACTGAAGCTTTCTTT
CASKIDTNTEAFF
>TRBD2|TRBJ2-3|TRBV11-2|-
TGTGCCAGCAGCAAGCGGGGGGGGCGGGGCACAGATACGCAGTATTTT
CASSKRGGRGTDTQYF
>-|TRBJ2-5|TRBV7-8|-
TGTGCCAGCAGCTTACGACGGCCCCAAGAGACCCAGTACTTC
CASSLRRPQETQYF
>-|TRBJ1-1|TRBV11-2|many
TGTGCCAGCAGCTTAGAACTCCGGCTGAAGAACACTGAAGCTTTCTTT
CASSLELRLKNTEAFF
>-|TRBJ2-3|TRBV18|many
TGTGCCAGCTCACCAAGTCGGGGCGGCACAGATACGCAGTATTTT
CASSPSRGGTDTQYF
>-|TRBJ2-7|TRBV27|many
TGTGCCAGCAGTAAGGACGGGACAATCTACGAGCAGTACTTC
CASSKDGTIYEQYF
>TRBD1|TRBJ2-2|TRBV20-1|many
TGCAGTGCTAGAGTTGCTCGGACAGGGAACACCGGGGAGCTGTTTTTT
CSARVARTGNTGELFF
>-|TRBJ1-5|TRBV6-2/TRBV6-3|many
TGTGCCAGCAGACATCAGGGGAATCAGCCCCAGCATTTT
CASRHQGNQPQHF
>-|TRBJ1-5|TRBV10-3|-
TGTGCCATCGGGGAGGCGGTTGACAATCAGCCCCAGCATTTT
CAIGEAVDNQPQHF
>-|TRBJ1-4|TRBV27|-
TGTGCCAGCACCTCAGGGGAGGGTGAAAAACTGTTTTTT
CASTSGEGEKLFF
>-|TRBJ2-1|TRBV7-2|-
TGTGCCAGCAGCTTCTTCCAAAGTGAGCAGTTCTTC
CASSFFQSEQFF
>-|TRBJ2-1|TRBV18|many
TGTGCCAGCTCACCACCAGGGATCTACAATGAGCAGTTCTTC
CASSPPGIYNEQFF
>-|TRBJ2-1|TRBV11-2|-
TGTGCCAGCAGCTTGCTAGTAGGGTACGATGAGCAGTTCTTC
CASSLLVGYDEQFF
>-|TRBJ1-5|TRBV19|many
TGTGCCAGTAGTATTAATGGGCCCCAGCATTTT
CASSINGPQHF
>TRBD1|TRBJ2-7|TRBV12-3/TRBV12-4|many
TGTGCCAGCAGTAGCAGGGACAGGGAAGCCTACGAGCAGTACTTC
CASSSRDREAYEQYF
>-|TRBJ1-1|TRBV6-1|many
TGTGCCACCGGCTACGGTAACACTGAAGCTTTCTTT
CATGYGNTEAFF
>TRBD1|TRBJ2-7|TRBV14|many
TGTGCCAGCAGCCATGCTCCTTGGGACAGGGGGATTTACGAGCAGTACTTC
CASSHAPWDRGIYEQYF
>-|TRBJ1-2|TRBV5-6|many
TGTGCCAGCAGCTTGGGGCTTGGGGTTTCCGGCTACACCTTC
CASSLGLGVSGYTF
>-|TRBJ2-1|TRBV6-5|few
TGTGCCAGCAGTTACCGGGGGGCAGGGGCGTCCTACAATGAGCAGTTCTTC
CASSYRGAGASYNEQFF
>-|TRBJ1-1|TRBV9|-
TGTGCCAGCAGCGGAAAACAGGCCGGGCTCACTGAAGCTTTCTTT
CASSGKQAGLTEAFF
>-|TRBJ1-6|TRBV3-1|many
TGTGCCAGCAGCCAAAGAGAGGGGGAGCCTTTCCACTTT
CASSQREGEPFHF
>TRBD1|TRBJ1-3|TRBV7-2|-
TGTGCCAGCAGCCAAGGGAGTCAGGGGGACACCATATATTTT
CASSQGSQGDTIYF
>-|TRBJ2-1|TRBV12-3/TRBV12-4|many
TGTGCCAGCAGTTTCTTTTGGAGCGACAGCCCCTACAATGAGCAGTTCTTC
CASSFFWSDSPYNEQFF
>TRBD1|TRBJ2-7|TRBV11-1|many
TGTGCCAGCAGCGCCCACAGGGGCCCGCTCGAGCAGTACTTC
CASSAHRGPLEQYF
>TRBD2|TRBJ2-3|TRBV7-2|-
TGTGCCAGCAGCTACAGACTAGCGGGAGGGAGCACAGATACGCAGTATTTT
CASSYRLAGGSTDTQYF
>TRBD1|TRBJ1-1|TRBV6-1|-
TGTGCCAGCACCAGGACAGGAGGGCGTGCGTTCGGCATGAACACTGAAGCTTTCTTT
CASTRTGGRAFGMNTEAFF
>-|TRBJ1-1|TRBV2|many
TGTGCCAGCAGGGGGCCAGGGAGGTCTGAAGCTTTCTTT
CASRGPGRSEAFF
>-|TRBJ2-5|TRBV18|many
TGTGCCAGCTCAACTGGGACACAACAAGAGACCCAGTACTTC
CASSTGTQQETQYF
>TRBD2|TRBJ2-1|TRBV7-2|-
TGCGCCAGCAGCCAAGCCGGGGGGGCTGGGAATGAGCAGTTCTTC
CASSQAGGAGNEQFF
>-|TRBJ2-2|TRBV5-1|-
TGCGCCAGCAGCTTGGTTTCGGCGGGAAGGACCGGGGAGCTGTTTTTT
CASSLVSAGRTGELFF
>-|TRBJ2-2|TRBV4-3|many
TGCGCCAGCAGCCAAGATTTGGATGTGCGGAACACCGGGGAGCTGTTTTTT
CASSQDLDVRNTGELFF
>-|TRBJ2-3|TRBV3-1|many
TGTGCCAGCAGCCAAGCCCCTGTGGGCGTCTCCGCAGATACGCAGTATTTT
CASSQAPVGVSADTQYF
>TRBD1|TRBJ2-5|TRBV18|many
TGTGCCAGCTCACCGTCGGACAGGGTAAAGACCCAGTACTTC
CASSPSDRVKTQYF
>TRBD1|TRBJ2-7|TRBV6-2/TRBV6-3|many
TGTGCCAGCAGGAATACAGGGGATCGGGAGCAGTACTTC
CASRNTGDREQYF
>-|TRBJ1-1|TRBV5-1|-
TGCGCCAGCAGGGAGAATACTAAAGCTTTCTTT
CASRENTKAFF